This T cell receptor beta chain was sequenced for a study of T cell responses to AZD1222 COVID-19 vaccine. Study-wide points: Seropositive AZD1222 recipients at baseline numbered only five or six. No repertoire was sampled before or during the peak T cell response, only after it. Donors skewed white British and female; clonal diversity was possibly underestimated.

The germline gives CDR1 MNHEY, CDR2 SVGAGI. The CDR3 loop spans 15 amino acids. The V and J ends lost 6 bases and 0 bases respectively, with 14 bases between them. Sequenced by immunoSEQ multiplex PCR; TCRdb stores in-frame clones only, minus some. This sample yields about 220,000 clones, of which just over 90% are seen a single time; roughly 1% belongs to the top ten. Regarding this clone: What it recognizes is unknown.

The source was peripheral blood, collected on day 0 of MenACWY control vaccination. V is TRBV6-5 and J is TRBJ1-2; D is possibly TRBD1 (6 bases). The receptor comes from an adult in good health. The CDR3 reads CASRVRQETNYGYTF. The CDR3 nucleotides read TGTGCCAGCAGAGTCCGACAGGAAACTAACTATGGCTACACCTTC.